The rows below give T cell receptor beta chains drawn from one sample of a study of cytotoxic CD8 clonotypes in ibrutinib-treated CLL. The assay was immunoSEQ multiplex PCR, and TCRdb's table has in-frame clones only and misses some. Among 300,000 to 400,000 clones listed, roughly 67% were seen once. Sequencing used PBMCs, obtained after 36 months of ibrutinib treatment. These TCRs come from a human donor with chronic lymphocytic leukemia. The CDR3 runs from the conserved cysteine through the conserved F or W. Each record gives: clone size, J gene, D gene, V gene, CDR3 DNA, CDR3 protein. A D gene is named only where the DNA matches it firmly. Some rows mark clone size as missing; the rest say once, few, many or name a class of expanded clone.

size: NA; J: TRBJ2-3; D: NA; V: TRBV6-5; DNA: TGTGCCAGCAGTCGAGCGCTCAGCACAGATACGCAGTATTTT; CDR3: CASSRALSTDTQYF
size: NA; J: TRBJ1-1; D: NA; V: TRBV6-4; DNA: TGTGCCAGCAGTCAGGGAGGCACTGAAGCTTTCTTT; CDR3: CASSQGGTEAFF
size: NA; J: TRBJ2-7; D: TRBD2; V: TRBV5-1; DNA: TGCGCCAGCAGCTTGAGAGCGGGAGTGGGCGAGCAGTACTTC; CDR3: CASSLRAGVGEQYF
size: once; J: TRBJ2-7; D: TRBD2; V: TRBV12-5; DNA: TGTGCTAGTGGTTTGCTAGCGGGAGGGCCCGAGAACTTC; CDR3: CASGLLAGGPENF
size: NA; J: TRBJ2-7; D: TRBD2; V: TRBV28; DNA: TGTGCCAGCAGTTTAAAGGGACTAGCGGGTTCCTACGAGCAGTACTTC; CDR3: CASSLKGLAGSYEQYF
size: NA; J: TRBJ2-1; D: TRBD2; V: TRBV28; DNA: TGTGCCAGCAGTTTCCGGCGGGAGGGAAAAGGGAATGAGCAGTTCTTC; CDR3: CASSFRREGKGNEQFF
size: NA; J: TRBJ2-5; D: TRBD1; V: TRBV4-1; DNA: TGCGCCAGCAGCCAAAGATCAAGAACCGGGACAGGGGTAGGGCAAGAGACCCAGTACTTC; CDR3: CASSQRSRTGTGVGQETQYF
size: NA; J: TRBJ2-1; D: TRBD1; V: TRBV9; DNA: TGTGCCAGCAGCGTAGGGACAGGCTCCTACAATGAGCAGTTCTTC; CDR3: CASSVGTGSYNEQFF
size: once; J: TRBJ2-3; D: TRBD1; V: TRBV10-3; DNA: TGTGCCTCACAGGGGCGCACTACAGATACGCAGTATTTT; CDR3: CASQGRTTDTQYF
size: few; J: TRBJ2-1; D: NA; V: TRBV20-1; DNA: TGCAGTGCAACAGGGTGGAATGAGCAGTTCTTC; CDR3: CSATGWNEQFF
size: NA; J: TRBJ1-2; D: TRBD1; V: TRBV29-1; DNA: TGCAGCGTTGAAGTTAATAGAGGACAGGGGTTCGGTGGCTACACCTTC; CDR3: CSVEVNRGQGFGGYTF
size: NA; J: TRBJ1-6; D: NA; V: TRBV27; DNA: TGTGCCAGCAGTGGGACCCAGGGAATCCCCCTCCACTTT; CDR3: CASSGTQGIPLHF
size: NA; J: TRBJ2-3; D: NA; V: TRBV9; DNA: TGTGCCAGCAGCCAGGGACACCTAAGCACAGATACGCAGTATTTT; CDR3: CASSQGHLSTDTQYF
size: once; J: TRBJ1-2; D: TRBD1; V: TRBV19; DNA: TGTGCCAGTAGCCAGGGGGGCAGTCTTATCTTTGGCTACACCTTC; CDR3: CASSQGGSLIFGYTF
size: once; J: TRBJ2-7; D: NA; V: TRBV4-1; DNA: TGCGCCAGCAGCCTACGTGCCACCCGAGGCGACGAGCAGTACTTC; CDR3: CASSLRATRGDEQYF
size: NA; J: TRBJ2-3; D: TRBD2; V: TRBV15; DNA: TGTGCCACCAGCAGAGGTCCGGGACTAGTCACAGATACGCAGTATTTT; CDR3: CATSRGPGLVTDTQYF
size: NA; J: TRBJ2-7; D: NA; V: TRBV5-1; DNA: TGCGCCAGCAACGCCGACGGGAACTCCTACGAGCAGTACTTC; CDR3: CASNADGNSYEQYF
size: few; J: TRBJ1-2; D: NA; V: TRBV2; DNA: TGTGCCAGCATCGACGGACGGCACGGCTACACCTTC; CDR3: CASIDGRHGYTF
size: few; J: TRBJ2-3; D: NA; V: TRBV7-9; DNA: TGTGCCAGCAGCTCGAGGGTTACGGGCACAGATACGCAGTATTTT; CDR3: CASSSRVTGTDTQYF
size: few; J: TRBJ2-7; D: NA; V: TRBV29-1; DNA: TGCAGCGTTGGGGGGGCGGCCTACGAGCAGTACTTC; CDR3: CSVGGAAYEQYF
size: NA; J: TRBJ2-7; D: NA; V: TRBV4-1; DNA: TGCGCCAGCAGCCCCGAGGACCCCTACGAGCAGTACTTC; CDR3: CASSPEDPYEQYF
size: NA; J: TRBJ1-2; D: NA; V: TRBV7-3; DNA: TGTGCCAGCAGCTTAGTACCGGGCCCCGGGAGGGGCTACACCTTC; CDR3: CASSLVPGPGRGYTF
size: few; J: TRBJ1-2; D: NA; V: TRBV9; DNA: TGTGCCAGCGGAGGTTCTAACTATGGCTACACCTTC; CDR3: CASGGSNYGYTF
size: NA; J: TRBJ2-7; D: TRBD1; V: TRBV7-2; DNA: TGTGCCAGCAGCTTAGTGTCGACAGGGGCTTACTACGAGCAGTACTTC; CDR3: CASSLVSTGAYYEQYF
size: few; J: TRBJ2-3; D: NA; V: TRBV11-3; DNA: TGTGCCAGCAGGTCCCCAGATACGCAGTATTTT; CDR3: CASRSPDTQYF
size: NA; J: TRBJ2-1; D: TRBD2; V: TRBV7-3; DNA: TGTGCCAGCAGCTTACGTAGCGGGACATATGAGCAGGACAATGAGCAGTTCTTC; CDR3: CASSLRSGTYEQDNEQFF
size: NA; J: TRBJ2-7; D: TRBD2; V: TRBV9; DNA: TGTGCCAGCAGCGTAGCTACGAGCGGGGGGGCTTACGAGCAGTACTTC; CDR3: CASSVATSGGAYEQYF
size: NA; J: TRBJ2-3; D: NA; V: TRBV19; DNA: TGTGCCAGTAGTATTAACGGGGCCAGGACGCAGTATTTT; CDR3: CASSINGARTQYF
size: few; J: TRBJ2-2; D: NA; V: TRBV5-1; DNA: TGCGCCAGCAGCCCCGACCGGTTGAACACCGGGGAGCTGTTTTTT; CDR3: CASSPDRLNTGELFF
size: NA; J: TRBJ2-3; D: NA; V: TRBV7-9; DNA: TGTGCCAGCATCGCCGCAGTGGCCTCCTTCACAGATACGCAGTATTTT; CDR3: CASIAAVASFTDTQYF
size: NA; J: TRBJ2-6; D: NA; V: TRBV6-4; DNA: TGTGCCAGCAGTGACCCCGTCCGCGGGCCTGGGGCCAACGTCCTGACTTTC; CDR3: CASSDPVRGPGANVLTF
size: NA; J: TRBJ2-3; D: NA; V: TRBV9; DNA: TGTGCCAGCAGCGTCAAGGCCACAGATACGCAGTATTTT; CDR3: CASSVKATDTQYF
size: NA; J: TRBJ2-7; D: TRBD2; V: TRBV4-1; DNA: TGCGCCAGCAGCCATCGGGGGGGAGTTTACGAGCAGTACTTC; CDR3: CASSHRGGVYEQYF
size: NA; J: TRBJ2-7; D: NA; V: TRBV7-8; DNA: TGTGCCAGCAGCTCAGACCATCGGGGCTCCTACGAGCAGTACTTC; CDR3: CASSSDHRGSYEQYF
size: NA; J: TRBJ1-2; D: NA; V: TRBV2; DNA: TGTACGCAGCTTCAAGGGTATGGCTACACCTTC; CDR3: CTQLQGYGYTF
size: NA; J: TRBJ2-7; D: NA; V: TRBV7-2; DNA: TGTGCCAGCAGCCCCCGTGTAGGGATCTACGAGCAGTACTTC; CDR3: CASSPRVGIYEQYF
size: NA; J: TRBJ2-7; D: NA; V: TRBV5-1; DNA: TGCGCCAGCAGCACCAGGGGCTACGAGCAGTACTTC; CDR3: CASSTRGYEQYF
size: once; J: TRBJ1-2; D: NA; V: TRBV7-8; DNA: TGTGCCAGCAGCTTAACCGGGGTTGATGGCTACACCTTC; CDR3: CASSLTGVDGYTF
size: few; J: TRBJ2-1; D: TRBD1; V: TRBV19; DNA: TGTGCCAGTTTGGACAGGGTTGGCAATGAGCAGTTCTTC; CDR3: CASLDRVGNEQFF
size: NA; J: TRBJ2-7; D: NA; V: TRBV11-2; DNA: TGTGCCAGCAGCCGGAGAGGGTCTAGTACCTACGAGCAGTACTTC; CDR3: CASSRRGSSTYEQYF
size: NA; J: TRBJ2-1; D: NA; V: TRBV28; DNA: TGTGCCAGCAGCAAAACCGGACTGCGGCGGTCCAATGAGCAGTTCTTC; CDR3: CASSKTGLRRSNEQFF
size: NA; J: TRBJ2-5; D: NA; V: TRBV6-1; DNA: TGTGCCAGCGTCCTCCCCGGCCCGGTTCAAGAGACCCAGTACTTC; CDR3: CASVLPGPVQETQYF
size: NA; J: TRBJ2-3; D: NA; V: TRBV13; DNA: TGTGCCAGCAGCTTACTTTCCGGGGTCACAGATACGCAGTATTTT; CDR3: CASSLLSGVTDTQYF
size: NA; J: TRBJ2-1; D: TRBD1; V: TRBV7-2; DNA: TGTGCCAGCAGCTTAGGGACAGGGTACGATGAGCAGTTCTTC; CDR3: CASSLGTGYDEQFF
size: few; J: TRBJ2-3; D: TRBD2; V: TRBV2; DNA: TGTGCCAGCAGTGTTAGCGGGGGGGCCTCGGGGTTT; CDR3: CASSVSGGASGF
size: few; J: TRBJ2-5; D: NA; V: TRBV9; DNA: TGTGCCAGCAGCTATGAGGGATTAGGAGAGACCCAGTACTTC; CDR3: CASSYEGLGETQYF
size: few; J: TRBJ1-2; D: TRBD1; V: TRBV6-1; DNA: TGTGCCAGCAGTGAACTAGGACAGGGTGGTGGCTATGGCTACACCTTC; CDR3: CASSELGQGGGYGYTF
size: few; J: TRBJ2-7; D: NA; V: TRBV4-1; DNA: TGCGCCAGCAGCAAACAGGGTGATCTACGCGAGCAGTACTTC; CDR3: CASSKQGDLREQYF
size: NA; J: TRBJ2-7; D: NA; V: TRBV4-2; DNA: TGTGCCAGCAGCCAAGAAGGGACTGCTTCCTACGAGCAGTACTTC; CDR3: CASSQEGTASYEQYF
size: NA; J: TRBJ2-3; D: TRBD1; V: TRBV5-4; DNA: TGTGCCAGCAGCCCGAGGGGGCTACTCACAGATACGCAGTATTTT; CDR3: CASSPRGLLTDTQYF
size: NA; J: TRBJ1-3; D: TRBD1; V: TRBV9; DNA: TGTGCCAGCAGCACAGGGACAGGGCTTCCCGGAAACACCATATATTTT; CDR3: CASSTGTGLPGNTIYF
size: NA; J: TRBJ1-3; D: TRBD1; V: TRBV6-5; DNA: TGTGCCAGCAGTTACCGACAGGGGGCTGGTGGAAACACCATATATTTT; CDR3: CASSYRQGAGGNTIYF
size: few; J: TRBJ2-1; D: NA; V: TRBV13; DNA: TGTGCCAGCAGCTTAGTGGGCCTAACAGGGTACAATGAGCAGTTCTTC; CDR3: CASSLVGLTGYNEQFF
size: NA; J: TRBJ2-1; D: TRBD2; V: TRBV29-1; DNA: TGCAGCGGGAAGGGACTAGCGGGAGACAATGAGCAGTTCTTC; CDR3: CSGKGLAGDNEQFF
size: NA; J: TRBJ1-6; D: NA; V: TRBV4-1; DNA: TGCGCCAGCAGCCAAGATACAGGGAGCTCCTATAATTCACCCCTCCACTTT; CDR3: CASSQDTGSSYNSPLHF